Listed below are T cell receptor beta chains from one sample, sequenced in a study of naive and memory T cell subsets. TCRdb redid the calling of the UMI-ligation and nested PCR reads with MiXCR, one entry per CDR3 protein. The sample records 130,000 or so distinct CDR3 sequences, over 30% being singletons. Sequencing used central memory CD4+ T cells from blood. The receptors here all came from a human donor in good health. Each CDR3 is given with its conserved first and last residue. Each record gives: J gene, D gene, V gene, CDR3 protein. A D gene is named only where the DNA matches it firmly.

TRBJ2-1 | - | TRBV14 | CASSHPWGEQFF
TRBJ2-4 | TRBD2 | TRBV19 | CASSMSGTSPPPIAKNIQYF
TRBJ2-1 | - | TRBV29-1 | CSVDFSGVYNEQFF
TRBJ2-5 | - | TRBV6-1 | CASTPQETQYF
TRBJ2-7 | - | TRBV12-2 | CASRTRLAGTYEQYF
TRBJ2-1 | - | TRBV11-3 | CASSTQRANYNEQFF
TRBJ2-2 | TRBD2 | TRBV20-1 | CSARLAGNTGELFF
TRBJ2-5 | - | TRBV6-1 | CASRQTSPQETQYF
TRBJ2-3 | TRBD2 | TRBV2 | CASIRTSATTDTQYF
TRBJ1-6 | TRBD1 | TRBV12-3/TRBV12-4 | CASSLEGGSSYNSPLHF
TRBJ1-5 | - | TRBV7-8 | CASSAGYEPQHF
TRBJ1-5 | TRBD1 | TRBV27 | CASSVGQVGQPQHF
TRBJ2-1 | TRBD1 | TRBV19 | CASRRPGTGGYNEQFF
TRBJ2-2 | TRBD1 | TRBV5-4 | CASSLVQGGDTGELFF
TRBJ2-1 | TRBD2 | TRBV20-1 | CSASLSGRAGVGLGYNEQFF
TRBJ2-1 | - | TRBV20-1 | CSASDGRSSYNEQFF
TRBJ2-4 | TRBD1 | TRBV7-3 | CASSPTGGAKNIQYF
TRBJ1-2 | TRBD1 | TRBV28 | CASGTGTHQSYGYTF
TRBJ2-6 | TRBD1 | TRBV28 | CASSLWGQGAPGANVLTF
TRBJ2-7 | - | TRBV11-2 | CASSLGPGRNEQYF
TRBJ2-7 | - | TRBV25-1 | CASRWQGGAGEQYF
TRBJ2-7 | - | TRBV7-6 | CASSRQMGTSYEQYF
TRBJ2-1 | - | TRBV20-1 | CSARDSDGGDYNEQFF
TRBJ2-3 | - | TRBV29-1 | CSAALQSGKATQYF
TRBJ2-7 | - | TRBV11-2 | CASTIGTSWDEQYF
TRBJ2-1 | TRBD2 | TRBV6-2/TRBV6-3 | CASSLRTSRNEQFF
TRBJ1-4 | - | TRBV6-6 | CASGGATNEKLFF
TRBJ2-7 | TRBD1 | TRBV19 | CASSAHRGSDNEQYF
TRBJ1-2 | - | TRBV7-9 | CASSPPARGNYGYTF